This is a list of T cell receptor beta chains from one sample in a study of CD8 T cells in Susac syndrome. TCRdb analysed the immunoSEQ multiplex PCR reads with MiXCR anew, one entry per CDR3 protein. The sample includes 180,000 or so distinct CDR3 sequences, about 95% seen only once; the top ten take approximately 0.1%. Sequencing was performed on CD4+ T cells from PBMCs. Receptor source: a human donor in good health. The CDR3 runs from the conserved cysteine through the conserved F or W. D genes are given only for firm matches. Clone size is stated in some rows and not others, as once, few, many or a class when expanded.

clone size,V gene,D gene,CDR3 length,J gene,CDR3 protein,CDR3 DNA
once,TRBV19,.,12,TRBJ1-1,CASSVLNTEAFF,TGTGCCAGTAGCGTACTGAACACTGAAGCTTTCTTT
.,TRBV6-2/TRBV6-3,.,16,TRBJ2-7,CASSYPPRLYEHEQYF,TGTGCCAGCAGTTATCCCCCTAGACTATACGAGCACGAGCAGTACTTC
.,TRBV9,.,14,TRBJ2-7,CASSARASSYEQYF,TGTGCCAGCAGCGCCCGGGCCTCTTCCTACGAGCAGTACTTC
.,TRBV6-1,TRBD2,20,TRBJ2-1,CASRARQGLTSGSVGNEQFF,TGTGCCAGCAGGGCGAGACAGGGGCTGACTAGCGGGAGTGTGGGCAATGAGCAGTTCTTC
.,TRBV27,.,13,TRBJ1-5,CASSWGVEQPQHF,TGTGCCAGCAGTTGGGGGGTGGAGCAGCCCCAGCATTTT
.,TRBV28,.,12,TRBJ1-2,CASGSANYGYTF,TGTGCCAGTGGTTCAGCTAACTATGGCTACACCTTC
once,TRBV28,TRBD1,13,TRBJ1-5,CASRQGFNQPQHF,TGTGCCAGCCGACAGGGATTCAATCAGCCCCAGCATTTT
.,TRBV15,TRBD2,13,TRBJ2-1,CATSRTSGREQFF,TGTGCCACCAGCAGGACTAGCGGGAGGGAGCAGTTCTTC
.,TRBV6-2/TRBV6-3,.,11,TRBJ2-1,CASSLGHEQFF,TGTGCCAGCAGTCTTGGCCATGAGCAGTTCTTC
.,TRBV29-1,.,13,TRBJ2-1,CSVSSSLGREQFF,TGCAGCGTTTCCTCGTCCCTGGGTCGTGAGCAGTTCTTC
.,TRBV29-1,TRBD2,13,TRBJ2-5,CSVTVLARETQYF,TGCAGCGTTACTGTACTAGCGAGGGAGACCCAGTACTTC
.,TRBV5-1,.,15,TRBJ2-1,CASSLSQAIYNEQFF,TGCGCCAGCAGCTTGAGTCAGGCCATTTACAATGAGCAGTTCTTC
.,TRBV29-1,.,12,TRBJ1-2,CSGRDVFYGYTF,TGCAGCGGACGGGACGTATTCTATGGCTACACCTTC
.,TRBV7-2,TRBD2,15,TRBJ2-7,CASSTGLAGGYEQYF,TGTGCCAGCAGCACGGGACTAGCGGGAGGTTACGAGCAGTACTTC
.,TRBV7-9,.,14,TRBJ2-1,CASSRSGGYNEQFF,TGTGCCAGCAGCCGTTCAGGGGGGTACAATGAGCAGTTCTTC
.,TRBV12-3/TRBV12-4,TRBD1,14,TRBJ2-7,CASSETGGIDEQYF,TGTGCCAGCAGTGAGACAGGGGGTATCGACGAGCAGTACTTC
.,TRBV7-2,.,13,TRBJ2-7,CASSFPPDPEQYF,TGTGCCAGCAGCTTCCCCCCGGACCCCGAGCAGTACTTC
.,TRBV9,.,15,TRBJ1-3,CASRPTGSSGNTIYF,TGTGCCAGCAGACCGACAGGTTCCTCTGGAAACACCATATATTTT
.,TRBV4-3,.,17,TRBJ2-1,CASSQVASTFSYNEQFF,TGCGCCAGCAGCCAAGTTGCGTCCACCTTCTCCTACAATGAGCAGTTCTTC
.,TRBV7-2,TRBD1,16,TRBJ2-7,CASSLSPGGRSYEQYF,TGTGCCAGCAGCCTCTCCCCAGGGGGCCGTTCCTACGAGCAGTACTTC
.,TRBV7-9,.,15,TRBJ2-1,CASNLRASDENEQFF,TGTGCCAGCAACCTCCGGGCTAGTGACGAAAATGAGCAGTTCTTC
.,TRBV7-9,.,13,TRBJ1-1,CASSSSGETEAFF,TGTGCCAGCAGCTCTTCAGGCGAGACTGAAGCTTTCTTT
few,TRBV12-3/TRBV12-4,TRBD1,14,TRBJ2-3,CASSLGTATDTQYF,TGTGCCAGCAGTTTGGGGACAGCCACAGATACGCAGTATTTT
.,TRBV24-1,.,11,TRBJ2-1,CATSDSEEQFF,TGTGCCACCAGTGATTCCGAGGAGCAGTTCTTC
.,TRBV29-1,.,11,TRBJ2-1,CSVSRNNEQFF,TGCAGCGTGTCTCGGAACAATGAGCAGTTCTTC
.,TRBV20-1,.,13,TRBJ2-3,CSASLPRADTQYF,TGCAGTGCTAGCCTCCCTCGGGCAGATACGCAGTATTTT
.,TRBV9,TRBD2,17,TRBJ2-2,CASSVSSGTRNTGELFF,TGTGCCAGCAGCGTCTCCTCCGGGACTAGGAACACCGGGGAGCTGTTTTTT
.,TRBV12-3/TRBV12-4,.,11,TRBJ2-7,CASSLYIEQYF,TGTGCCAGCAGTTTGTACATCGAGCAGTACTTC
.,TRBV20-1,TRBD1,13,TRBJ2-2,CSAVQGDTGELFF,TGCAGTGCAGTACAGGGGGACACCGGGGAGCTGTTTTTT
.,TRBV28,TRBD1,14,TRBJ2-5,CASRITGVPETQYF,TGTGCCAGCAGGATAACAGGGGTCCCAGAGACCCAGTACTTC
once,TRBV15,TRBD2,16,TRBJ2-7,CATSTPERGGFYEQYF,TGTGCCACCAGCACCCCCGAGCGGGGGGGGTTCTACGAGCAGTACTTC
.,TRBV4-3,.,15,TRBJ1-2,CASSQSSGENYGYTF,TGCGCCAGCAGCCAGTCTTCGGGGGAGAACTATGGCTACACCTTC
.,TRBV27,.,13,TRBJ2-1,CASSLLPNNEQFF,TGTGCCAGCAGTTTACTACCTAACAATGAGCAGTTCTTC
.,TRBV27,TRBD2,13,TRBJ2-1,CASTSGGPYEQFF,TGTGCCAGCACTTCGGGAGGGCCATATGAGCAGTTCTTC